A selection of T cell receptor beta chains follows, all from one sample in a study of Graves' ophthalmopathy and Graves' hyperthyroidism. MiXCR was run by TCRdb on the multiplex PCR reads, yielding one entry per CDR3 protein. The sample carries approximately 700,000 distinct CDR3 sequences, approximately 40% recorded once. Input material: peripheral blood. These TCRs come from an adult man with Graves' ophthalmopathy. Each CDR3 is given with its conserved first and last residue. The D gene is left open where the match is weak. Rows may omit the clone size; those that give it use once, few, many or a size class.

v_gene	j_gene	d_gene	abundance	CDR3aa	CDR3nt
TRBV7-9	TRBJ1-6	.	.	CASSFRDNSPLHF	TGTGCCAGCAGCTTTAGGGACAATTCACCCCTCCACTTT
TRBV5-6	TRBJ2-6	TRBD1	few	CASSTPGQGLLLANVLTF	TGTGCCAGCAGCACGCCGGGACAGGGCCTACTCTTAGCCAACGTCCTGACTTTC
TRBV20-1	TRBJ2-5	.	.	CSAKGGEETQYF	TGCAGTGCGAAAGGGGGAGAAGAGACCCAGTACTTC
TRBV25-1	TRBJ1-6	TRBD1	.	CASSFDHRGSSPLHF	TGTGCCAGCAGTTTTGATCACAGGGGGAGTTCACCCCTCCACTTT
TRBV20-1	TRBJ2-5	.	.	CSARADRGPETQYF	TGCAGTGCTAGAGCGGACCGGGGCCCAGAGACCCAGTACTTC
TRBV5-1	TRBJ1-6	TRBD1	many	CASSWDRSQYSPLHF	TGCGCCAGCAGCTGGGACAGGTCGCAATATTCACCCCTCCACTTT
TRBV29-1	TRBJ1-1	.	.	CSLYFGESEAFF	TGCAGCTTGTATTTCGGGGAGTCTGAAGCTTTCTTT
TRBV10-3	TRBJ2-5	TRBD2	many	CAIGTGGAQETQYF	TGTGCCATCGGAACGGGGGGAGCCCAAGAGACCCAGTACTTC
TRBV9	TRBJ2-3	.	.	CASQPLTTSTQYF	TGTGCCAGCCAGCCTTTGACAACCAGTACGCAGTATTTT
TRBV5-1	TRBJ1-5	TRBD1	many	CASSLTGGNQPQHF	TGTGCCAGCAGTCTTACAGGGGGCAATCAGCCCCAGCATTTT